This section outlines one TCR beta chain sequence together with its context. The data derive from a study of OX40 agonist ivuxolimab in advanced cancers. Per the germline V gene, CDR1 is SGHAT and CDR2 is FQDESV (reference sequence). The CDR3 covers 13 residues. V lost 1 base and J lost 6, with 10 bases in between. Measured with immunoSEQ multiplex PCR; TCRdb has only the in-frame clones, and not every one. The sample has 80,000 to 100,000 clones; 90% are singletons. Sequencing used CD4+ or CD8+ T cells sorted from blood, obtained in a trial of the OX40 agonist ivuxolimab. The rearrangement joins TRBV11-1 to TRBJ2-7; perhaps TRBD1 as D (6 bases). The sequence was collected from an adult with an advanced solid tumor such as melanoma, head and neck, liver or kidney cancer. The CDR3: CASSLGRDTEQYF. The CDR3 nucleotides are TGTGCCAGCAGCTTAGGCCGGGACACCGAGCAGTACTTC.